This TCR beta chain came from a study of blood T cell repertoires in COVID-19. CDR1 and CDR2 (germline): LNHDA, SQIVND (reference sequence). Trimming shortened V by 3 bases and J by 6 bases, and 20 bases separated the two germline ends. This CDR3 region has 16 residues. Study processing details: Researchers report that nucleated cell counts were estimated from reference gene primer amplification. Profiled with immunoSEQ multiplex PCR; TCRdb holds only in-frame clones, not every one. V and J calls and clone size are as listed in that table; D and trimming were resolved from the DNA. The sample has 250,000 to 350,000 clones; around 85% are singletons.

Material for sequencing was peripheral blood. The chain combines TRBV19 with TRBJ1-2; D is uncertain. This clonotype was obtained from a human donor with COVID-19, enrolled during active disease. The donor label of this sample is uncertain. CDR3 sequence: CASSIGVQLGGHGYTF. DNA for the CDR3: TGTGCCAGTAGTATCGGCGTGCAATTGGGAGGGCATGGCTACACCTTC.